These T cell receptor beta chains were read from a single sample in a study of cytomegalovirus exposure and HLA in healthy donors. Repertoires were generated with immunoSEQ multiplex PCR, while TCRdb's copy carries only in-frame clones and drops some. This table holds fewer than 90,000 clones, more than 70% found once. Sequencing input: PBMCs. Receptors were obtained from a male donor in good health and CMV-seropositive. The CDR3 runs from the conserved cysteine through the conserved F or W. The D gene is left open where the match is weak. Where a row states a size, it is once, few, many or the class of an expanded clone; other rows omit it.

CAWNFRAGNQETQYF	TGTGCCTGGAACTTCCGAGCGGGGAATCAAGAGACCCAGTACTTC	-	TRBJ2-5	TRBD2	TRBV30	15
CAIRSGSTYEQYF	TGTGCCATCAGGAGCGGGAGTACCTACGAGCAGTACTTC	-	TRBJ2-7	TRBD2	TRBV10-3	13
CASSYGLNTGELFF	TGTGCCAGCAGCTACGGACTGAACACCGGGGAGCTGTTTTTT	-	TRBJ2-2	-	TRBV7-9	14
CASIPWGTGDTGELFF	TGTGCCAGCATCCCCTGGGGGACAGGGGACACCGGGGAGCTGTTTTTT	-	TRBJ2-2	TRBD1	TRBV2	16
CSVDRGLYGYTF	TGCAGCGTTGACAGGGGCCTCTATGGCTACACCTTC	once	TRBJ1-2	-	TRBV29-1	12
CASSPRTGYTDTQYF	TGTGCCAGTAGTCCCCGGACAGGGTACACAGATACGCAGTATTTT	-	TRBJ2-3	TRBD1	TRBV19	15
CASSLASRSEAFF	TGTGCCAGCAGCTTAGCATCCCGGTCAGAAGCTTTCTTT	once	TRBJ1-1	-	TRBV7-9	13
CASMDFSYNEQFF	TGTGCCAGCATGGACTTCTCCTACAATGAGCAGTTCTTC	-	TRBJ2-1	-	TRBV6-5	13
CASTNWRGSGRGNEQFF	TGTGCCAGCACCAATTGGCGGGGTAGCGGGAGGGGTAATGAGCAGTTCTTC	-	TRBJ2-1	TRBD2	TRBV27	17
CASSSPGTAEETQYF	TGTGCCAGCAGTTCTCCCGGGACAGCCGAAGAGACCCAGTACTTC	-	TRBJ2-5	TRBD1	TRBV28	15
CASSAETSGRTDTQYF	TGTGCCAGCTCAGCAGAGACTAGCGGGAGAACAGATACGCAGTATTTT	-	TRBJ2-3	TRBD2	TRBV18	16
CASSDPGVTEKLFF	TGTGCCAGCAGTGATCCGGGAGTGACTGAAAAACTGTTTTTT	-	TRBJ1-4	-	TRBV25-1	14
CASSLETPTDTQYF	TGCGCCAGCAGCTTGGAGACTCCCACAGATACGCAGTATTTT	-	TRBJ2-3	-	TRBV5-1	14
CASSVERVSYEQYF	TGTGCCAGCAGTGTGGAGAGGGTCTCCTACGAGCAGTACTTC	-	TRBJ2-7	-	TRBV2	14
CASSEWSGGFSDTQYF	TGTGCCAGCAGTGAATGGTCGGGAGGGTTTTCAGATACGCAGTATTTT	-	TRBJ2-3	TRBD2	TRBV28	16
CASSLGYRGRTDTQYF	TGTGCCAGCAGTTTAGGCTACAGGGGGCGGACAGATACGCAGTATTTT	-	TRBJ2-3	TRBD1	TRBV28	16
CASSSTGSWDTGELFF	TGTGCCAGCAGCTCGACAGGCTCATGGGACACCGGGGAGCTGTTTTTT	-	TRBJ2-2	-	TRBV7-9	16
CATSRDLTHEQFF	TGTGCCACCAGCAGAGATCTTACTCATGAGCAGTTCTTC	-	TRBJ2-1	-	TRBV15	13
CASSLGPQETQYF	TGTGCCAGCAGCTTAGGGCCCCAAGAGACCCAGTACTTC	-	TRBJ2-5	-	TRBV9	13
CASSESVLNYNEQFF	TGTGCCAGCAGTGAATCAGTTTTAAACTACAATGAGCAGTTCTTC	-	TRBJ2-1	-	TRBV6-4	15
CASSWTGGMNTEAFF	TGTGCCAGCAGCTGGACAGGGGGAATGAACACTGAAGCTTTCTTT	few	TRBJ1-1	TRBD1	TRBV5-4	15
CASSLISTDTQYF	TGTGCCAGCAGCTTGATAAGCACAGATACGCAGTATTTT	-	TRBJ2-3	-	TRBV5-6	13
CASRPQGITEAFF	TGTGCCAGCAGGCCACAGGGGATCACTGAAGCTTTCTTT	-	TRBJ1-1	TRBD1	TRBV7-6	13
CASSKEAPTGNTEAFF	TGCGCCAGCAGCAAAGAGGCACCCACAGGGAACACTGAAGCTTTCTTT	few	TRBJ1-1	-	TRBV5-1	16
CASSINPQGYEQFF	TGTGCCAGCAGCATCAACCCACAGGGGTATGAGCAGTTCTTC	once	TRBJ2-1	TRBD1	TRBV11-2	14
CAISGAGVDNEQFF	TGTGCCATCAGTGGGGCGGGGGTTGATAATGAGCAGTTCTTC	-	TRBJ2-1	TRBD2	TRBV10-3	14
CASSQGASSTDTQYF	TGCGCCAGCAGCCAAGGGGCTAGCAGCACAGATACGCAGTATTTT	-	TRBJ2-3	-	TRBV4-1	15
CTSSQDCSYEQYF	TGCACCAGCAGCCAAGACTGCTCCTACGAGCAGTACTTC	few	TRBJ2-7	-	TRBV1	13
CASSVVDQGVGEQYF	TGTGCCAGCAGCGTAGTGGATCAGGGTGTAGGAGAGCAGTACTTC	-	TRBJ2-7	-	TRBV9	15
CASEVGGLHEQYF	TGTGCCAGCGAGGTGGGGGGTCTCCACGAGCAGTACTTC	-	TRBJ2-7	-	TRBV6-5	13
CASFGSGGHQPQHF	TGTGCCAGTTTCGGATCAGGGGGACATCAGCCCCAGCATTTT	-	TRBJ1-5	TRBD1	TRBV19	14
CASSLGGDFYEQYF	TGTGCCAGCAGCTTGGGGGGCGATTTCTACGAGCAGTACTTC	-	TRBJ2-7	-	TRBV5-6	14
CASSIDPSSYEQYF	TGTGCCAGTAGTATAGATCCGAGCTCCTACGAGCAGTACTTC	once	TRBJ2-7	-	TRBV19	14
CATSSSGTSGSNEQFF	TGTGCCACCAGCAGCTCCGGGACTAGCGGGAGCAATGAGCAGTTCTTC	-	TRBJ2-1	TRBD2	TRBV15	16
CASSYSGQGPYEQYF	TGTGCCAGCAGTTACTCGGGACAGGGACCCTACGAGCAGTACTTC	-	TRBJ2-7	TRBD1	TRBV6-6	15
CASSLGGGTYEQYF	TGTGCCAGCAGCTTAGGCGGGGGAACCTACGAGCAGTACTTC	-	TRBJ2-7	TRBD2	TRBV7-2	14
CASSLAGGPSYNEQFF	TGTGCCAGCAGCTTAGCGGGAGGTCCCTCCTACAATGAGCAGTTCTTC	-	TRBJ2-1	-	TRBV7-9	16
CASSLFYTDTQYF	TGTGCCAGCAGCTTATTTTACACAGATACGCAGTATTTT	-	TRBJ2-3	-	TRBV7-2	13
CASSLVKAPGGYEQYF	TGTGCCAGCAGTTTAGTAAAGGCGCCAGGAGGCTACGAGCAGTACTTC	once	TRBJ2-7	-	TRBV27	16
CASSPRRLAGMNTGELFF	TGTGCCAGCAGCCCCCGGCGACTAGCGGGTATGAACACCGGGGAGCTGTTTTTT	-	TRBJ2-2	TRBD2	TRBV7-8	18
CASSPYTALAANTGELFF	TGTGCCAGCAGCCCTTATACGGCGCTAGCGGCGAACACCGGGGAGCTGTTTTTT	-	TRBJ2-2	TRBD2	TRBV5-6	18
CASSPIPLGGPTGTEAFF	TGTGCCAGCTCACCAATCCCCCTGGGGGGGCCCACGGGGACTGAAGCTTTCTTT	few	TRBJ1-1	-	TRBV18	18
CASFKKQVSEAFF	TGTGCCAGTTTCAAAAAACAGGTCTCTGAAGCTTTCTTT	-	TRBJ1-1	-	TRBV19	13
CASSMPRGANYGYTF	TGTGCCAGCAGTATGCCCCGGGGGGCTAACTATGGCTACACCTTC	few	TRBJ1-2	-	TRBV28	15
CASIEGRGRHEQYF	TGCGCCAGCATCGAAGGGAGGGGTAGACACGAGCAGTACTTC	few	TRBJ2-7	TRBD2	TRBV10-1	14
CASSLAGQTYNEQFF	TGCGCCAGCAGCTTGGCAGGACAGACCTACAATGAGCAGTTCTTC	-	TRBJ2-1	-	TRBV5-1	15
CAISELPASGRCEQYF	TGTGCCATCAGTGAACTCCCGGCTAGCGGGAGGTGCGAGCAGTACTTC	-	TRBJ2-7	TRBD2	TRBV10-3	16
CASSRTRTDTQYF	TGTGCCAGCAGCAGGACTAGGACAGATACGCAGTATTTT	once	TRBJ2-3	TRBD2	TRBV7-3	13
CASSQGGLAGGKTGELFF	TGTGCCAGCAGCCAGGGTGGACTAGCGGGAGGGAAGACCGGGGAGCTGTTTTTT	-	TRBJ2-2	TRBD2	TRBV4-2	18
CAISGRGLAGDTQYF	TGTGCCATCAGTGGGAGGGGACTAGCGGGAGATACGCAGTATTTT	once	TRBJ2-3	TRBD2	TRBV10-3	15
CATSGGLAGGEQYF	TGTGCCACCAGCGGGGGACTAGCGGGCGGAGAGCAGTACTTC	-	TRBJ2-7	TRBD2	TRBV15	14
CASSPRDLNLLEQYF	TGTGCCAGCAGTCCCCGGGACTTGAATCTTCTAGAGCAGTACTTC	-	TRBJ2-7	-	TRBV28	15
CATSKFDYEQYF	TGTGCCACCAGCAAGTTTGACTACGAGCAGTACTTC	-	TRBJ2-7	-	TRBV15	12
CASSEASGNSYEQYF	TGTGCCAGCAGTGAGGCTAGCGGTAACTCCTACGAGCAGTACTTC	-	TRBJ2-7	TRBD2	TRBV25-1	15
CASSPVLGGLAGEKTGELFF	TGTGCCAGCAGCCCGGTCCTCGGGGGGCTAGCGGGAGAGAAAACCGGGGAGCTGTTTTTT	few	TRBJ2-2	TRBD2	TRBV14	20
CASSLRALPIADTQYF	TGTGCCAGCAGTTTACGGGCGTTGCCCATAGCGGATACGCAGTATTTT	few	TRBJ2-3	-	TRBV27	16
CASSLTGTSGSGTDTQYF	TGCGCCAGCAGCTTGACCGGGACTAGCGGGAGCGGGACAGATACGCAGTATTTT	-	TRBJ2-3	TRBD2	TRBV5-1	18